Below, 26 T cell receptor beta chains from the same sample are listed, as sequenced in a study of T cell changes during pregnancy in multiple sclerosis. The repertoire was sequenced with immunoSEQ multiplex PCR; TCRdb's copy has only in-frame clones and lacks some. Among more than 65,000 clones, around 90% were seen once, and the ten largest hold around a tenth. Sequenced material: peripheral blood, taken after pregnancy. The receptors were sampled from a female donor in good health, enrolled as a control in a pregnancy study.

The chain carries TRBV13 and TRBJ1-2, with D hard to call. Trimming left V 7 bases short and J 2 bases short, with 17 bases between. The CDR3 loop spans 15 amino acids. Germline loops: CDR1 PRHDT, CDR2 FYEKMQ (reference sequence). CDR3 amino acids: CASTLEGRGNYGYTF. The CDR3 nucleotides read TGTGCCAGCACATTAGAAGGGCGAGGGAACTATGGCTACACCTTC.

The chain carries TRBV18 and TRBJ1-1; 9 nucleotides agree with TRBD1. Trimming took 0 bases from V and 11 from J; bases not matched to a gene: 10. This CDR3 is built from 15 residues. Germline values: CDR1 KGHSH, CDR2 LQKENI. This CDR3 is CASSPPGTGNFGAFF. The CDR3 coding sequence is TGTGCCAGCTCACCACCCGGGACAGGGAACTTCGGCGCTTTCTTT.

This rearrangement joins TRBV11-1 to TRBJ2-3; 13 bases align to TRBD2. V lost 6 bases and J lost 5; bases outside the gene matches: 5. CDR3 length: 15 residues. The germline CDR1 and CDR2 sequences are SGHAT and FQDESV (reference sequence). This CDR3 reads CASRIWTSGRDTQYF. In DNA form, the CDR3 reads TGTGCCAGCAGGATTTGGACTAGCGGGAGAGATACGCAGTATTTT. The full variable domain, in which reference TRBV11-1 and TRBJ2-3 provide the parts outside the CDR3, is EAEVAQSPRYKITEKSQAVAFWCDPISGHATLYWYRQILGQGPELLVQFQDESVVDDSQLPKDRFSAERLKGVDSTLKIQPAELGDSAMYLCASRIWTSGRDTQYFGPGTRLTVL.

This rearrangement joins TRBV29-1 to TRBJ1-2; perhaps TRBD1 as D (6 bases). Trimming stripped 0 bases from V and 2 bases from J, with 10 bases between. In germline, CDR1 is SQVTM, CDR2 ANQGSEA. CDR3 length: 14 residues. The CDR3 sequence is CSVEDPGGNYGYTF. For the CDR3, the DNA is TGCAGCGTTGAAGATCCTGGGGGCAACTATGGCTACACCTTC.

The V and J genes are TRBV5-5 and TRBJ1-2; the D is unclear. V was trimmed by 0 bases and J by 2 bases, leaving 8 bases between them. The CDR3 consists of 14 residues. Per germline, CDR1 SGHKS and CDR2 YYEKEE (reference sequence). In DNA, the CDR3 is TGTGCCAGCAGCTTGGGTGCGGGGAACTATGGCTACACCTTC. Encoded protein: CASSLGAGNYGYTF.

The J gene is TRBJ2-3, the V gene TRBV5-4; no definite D call. Germline V gene data show CDR1 as SGHNT and CDR2 as YYREEE (reference sequence). The CDR3 has 15 residues. Trimming pared 0 bases from V and 2 bases from J, leaving 10 bases between. In DNA, the CDR3 is TGTGCCAGCAGCTTGGCGGCGACAAACACAGATACGCAGTATTTT. The encoded protein is CASSLAATNTDTQYF. Together with reference TRBV5-4 and TRBJ2-3, the CDR3 gives the full variable domain: ETGVTQSPTHLIKTRGQQVTLRCSSQSGHNTVSWYQQALGQGPQFIFQYYREEENGRGNFPPRFSGLQFPNYSSELNVNALELDDSALYLCASSLAATNTDTQYFGPGTRLTVL.

This clone was observed a single time. The genes are TRBV19 and TRBJ2-7, with a possible D match to TRBD2 (6 bases). CDR1 and CDR2 (germline): LNHDA, SQIVND (reference sequence). Trimming removed 6 bases from V and 2 bases from J, with 14 bases in between. The CDR3 totals 14 residues. The CDR3 protein is CASRWGTDTYEQYF. DNA for the CDR3: TGTGCCAGTAGATGGGGGACTGACACCTACGAGCAGTACTTC.

The rearrangement links TRBV6-1 to TRBJ1-5; 8 bases map to TRBD1. Per the germline V gene, CDR1 is MNHNS and CDR2 is SASEGT. V was clipped by 8 bases and J by 2 bases; unmatched bases: 5. The CDR3 consists of 14 residues. The CDR3 protein is CASEDRGRNQPQHF. The CDR3 nucleotides are TGTGCCAGCGAAGACAGGGGACGCAATCAGCCCCAGCATTTT.

CDR3 DNA: TGTGCCAGCAGCCCCAGGACTAACTATGGCTACACCTTC. Its translation: CASSPRTNYGYTF. The gene calls are TRBV7-8 and TRBJ1-2, with unresolved D. Deletions cut 5 bases from V and 0 bases from J, with 7 bases between. Germline lookup yields CDR1 SGHVS and CDR2 FQNEAQ. CDR3 length equals 13 residues.

The rearrangement uses TRBV5-1 and TRBJ1-1, with TRBD1 matching 9 bases. This CDR3 contains 14 residues. After removal of 4 bases from V and 8 bases from J, the junction contained 9 bases not matched to a gene. The V gene's germline CDR1 is SGHRS and CDR2 YFSETQ. The CDR3 is CASSLGQGSGEAFF. The CDR3 DNA is TGCGCCAGCAGCCTTGGACAGGGGTCTGGGGAAGCTTTCTTT.

The V gene is TRBV4-1, the J gene TRBJ1-4; maybe TRBD1 (6 bases). V was trimmed by 3 bases and J by 10 bases, leaving 18 bases between them. This CDR3 spans 15 amino acids. CDR1 is MGHRA and CDR2 is YSYEKL in the germline V gene. CDR3 nucleotide sequence: TGCGCCAGCAGCCAGGAGGACAGTGCCTTTCGAAAACTGTTTTTT. It translates to CASSQEDSAFRKLFF.

The chain uses TRBV18 and TRBJ2-1; a weak D match, TRBD2 (6 bases). Germline assignment: CDR1 KGHSH and CDR2 LQKENI. Trimming removed 2 bases at V and 13 bases at J, with 15 bases between. The CDR3 runs to 13 residues. CDR3 nucleotide sequence: TGTGCCAGCTCACCAGGGCTAGCGTACGACCAGTTCTTC. Amino acid sequence: CASSPGLAYDQFF.

V gene TRBV2 combines with J gene TRBJ2-7, with D maybe TRBD1 (6 bases). Per germline, CDR1 SNHLY and CDR2 FYNNEI. Trimming left V 1 base short and J 0 bases short, with 7 bases between. This CDR3 contains 14 residues. CDR3 coding DNA: TGTGCCAGCAGTGAAGGCAGGGGCTCCTACGAGCAGTACTTC. This translates into CASSEGRGSYEQYF. The full variable domain, rest sourced from reference TRBV2 and TRBJ2-7, is EPEVTQTPSHQVTQMGQEVILRCVPISNHLYFYWYRQILGQKVEFLVSFYNNEISEKSEIFDDQFSVERPDGSNFTLKIRSTKLEDSAMYFCASSEGRGSYEQYFGPGTRLTVT.

This clone showed up just once. CDR3: CASSPPGELVSGTQYF. The CDR3 DNA follows: TGTGCCAGCAGCCCCCCAGGGGAACTCGTTAGTGGGACCCAGTACTTC. The chain is built from TRBV7-2 and TRBJ2-5, with D tentatively TRBD1 (6 bases). The V end was cut by 5 bases, the J end by 7 bases, with 23 bases between. Germline assignment: CDR1 SGHTA and CDR2 FQGNSA. The CDR3 length is 16 residues.

The chain employs TRBV19 and TRBJ2-3, with D tentatively TRBD1 (6 bases). Looked up from germline, CDR1 is LNHDA and CDR2 is SQIVND (reference sequence). Between the trimmed V and J ends, which lost 3 bases and 4 bases, there was a span of 14 bases. The CDR3 totals 15 residues. CDR3 region: CASSISWDNPDTQYF. In DNA, the CDR3 is TGTGCCAGTAGTATTTCCTGGGACAACCCAGATACGCAGTATTTT.

The CDR3 region is CASSRTPGQANTGELFF. The CDR3 DNA follows: TGTGCCAGCAGCCGGACTCCGGGACAAGCGAACACCGGGGAGCTGTTTTTT. This rearrangement joins TRBV7-2 to TRBJ2-2; D perhaps matches TRBD1 (6 bases). V gave up 5 bases and J gave up 0 bases, with 16 bases separating them. This CDR3 has 17 residues. The germline V gene has CDR1 SGHTA and CDR2 FQGNSA.

V is TRBV5-1 and J is TRBJ2-6; D might be TRBD1 (5 bases). Trimming shortened V by 6 bases and J by 0 bases, and 16 bases separated the two germline ends. CDR1 and CDR2 from the germline V gene are SGHRS and YFSETQ. CDR3 length: 17 residues. The CDR3 DNA sequence: TGCGCCAGCACTAGGGGAAACGCTGTCTCTGGGGCCAACGTCCTGACTTTC. Translated: CASTRGNAVSGANVLTF.

This chain connects TRBV14 to TRBJ2-7, with TRBD1 matching over 10 bases. Germline V gene lookup returns CDR1 SGHDN and CDR2 FVKESK. Trimming took 2 bases from V and 3 from J; bases not matched to a gene: 1. The CDR3 is 14 residues long. The CDR3 region has the DNA TGTGCCAGCAGCCAATGGACAGGGGGCTACGAGCAGTACTTC. Its protein product is CASSQWTGGYEQYF.

The chain couples TRBV4-1 to TRBJ1-6; 8 positions match TRBD1. Trimming removed 3 bases from V and 10 bases from J; junction bases left unmatched: 14. CDR3 length: 17 residues. Germline V gene sequence: CDR1 MGHRA, CDR2 YSYEKL. This CDR3 is CASSQFLDRVSGSPLHF. The CDR3 bases are TGCGCCAGCAGCCAGTTTCTGGACAGGGTATCAGGCTCACCCCTCCACTTT.

The V and J genes are TRBV27 and TRBJ1-1; tentative D call: TRBD1 (6 bases). The V and J ends lost 2 bases and 0 bases respectively, with 10 bases between them. Germline V gene lookup returns CDR1 MNHEY and CDR2 SMNVEV (reference sequence). This CDR3 has 15 amino acids. CDR3 amino acids: CASSLGTYMNTEAFF. The CDR3 region has the DNA TGTGCCAGCAGTTTAGGGACATATATGAACACTGAAGCTTTCTTT.

V usage is TRBV4-2 and J usage is TRBJ2-2, with D perhaps TRBD2 (5 bases). The V gene's germline CDR1 is LGHNA and CDR2 YNFKEQ. This CDR3 is built from 11 residues. V dropped 8 bases and J dropped 4 bases, with 5 bases sitting between them. The CDR3 is CASAGTGELFF. The CDR3 DNA reads as TGTGCCAGCGCGGGCACCGGGGAGCTGTTTTTT.

The rearrangement joins TRBV28 to TRBJ1-2, with unresolved D. CDR1 is MDHEN and CDR2 is SYDVKM in the germline V gene. Between the trimmed V and J ends, which lost 7 bases and 4 bases, there was a span of 16 bases. The CDR3 extends over 14 amino acids. CDR3 bases: TGTGCCAGCACCCCGGGCGGGCCGGGCTATGGCTACACCTTC. It yields the protein CASTPGGPGYGYTF.

The V call is TRBV14, the J call TRBJ1-2, with D hard to call. The V end was cut by 4 bases, the J end by 5 bases, with 14 bases between. Germline assignment: CDR1 SGHDN and CDR2 FVKESK. The CDR3 length is 14 residues. The CDR3 is CASSRGSFNYGYTF. The DNA for the CDR3 is TGTGCCAGCAGCCGCGGCAGCTTTAATTATGGCTACACCTTC.

V usage is TRBV25-1 and J usage is TRBJ1-2, with a weak D call TRBD1 (5 bases). From germline, CDR1 is MGHDK and CDR2 SYGVNS. The V end lost 3 bases, the J end lost 5 bases, and 10 bases lay between the germline ends. The CDR3 contains 13 residues. The CDR3, as DNA: TGTGCCAGCAGTGATTTTTCAGGGTATGGCTACACCTTC. It codes for CASSDFSGYGYTF.

CDR3 protein: CASSQGTSGYNEQFF. The CDR3 DNA sequence: TGCGCCAGCAGCCAGGGGACTAGCGGCTACAATGAGCAGTTCTTC. V is TRBV4-1 and J is TRBJ2-1; 11 bases are a match to TRBD2. Trimming took 3 bases from V and 3 from J; bases not matched to a gene: 1. CDR1 is MGHRA and CDR2 is YSYEKL in the germline V gene. This CDR3 has 15 amino acids.

The chain has TRBV7-2 and TRBJ1-2, with 7 bases lining up with TRBD1. Germline V gene lookup returns CDR1 SGHTA and CDR2 FQGNSA. The CDR3 is made up of 13 amino acids. V dropped 5 bases and J dropped 8; count of bases not matched to a gene: 8. This CDR3 is CASSGTDREGYTF. CDR3 sequence (DNA): TGTGCCAGCAGCGGCACAGACAGGGAGGGCTACACCTTC. Variable domain in full (rest from reference TRBV7-2 and TRBJ1-2): GAGVSQSPSNKVTEKGKDVELRCDPISGHTALYWYRQSLGQGLEFLIYFQGNSAPDKSGLPSDRFSAERTGGSVSTLTIQRTQQEDSAVYLCASSGTDREGYTFGSGTRLTVV.